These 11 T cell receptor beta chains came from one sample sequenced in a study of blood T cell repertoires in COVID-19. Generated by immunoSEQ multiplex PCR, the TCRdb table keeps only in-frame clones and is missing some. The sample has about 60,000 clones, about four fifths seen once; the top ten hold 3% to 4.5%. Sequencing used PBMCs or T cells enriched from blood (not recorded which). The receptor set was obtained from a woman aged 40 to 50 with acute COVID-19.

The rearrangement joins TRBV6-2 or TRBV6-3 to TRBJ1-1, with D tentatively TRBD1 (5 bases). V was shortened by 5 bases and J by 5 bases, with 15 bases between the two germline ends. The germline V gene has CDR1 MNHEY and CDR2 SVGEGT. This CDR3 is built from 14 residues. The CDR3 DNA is TGTGCCAGCAGTACCGGGACTACTTGGACTGAAGCTTTCTTT. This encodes CASSTGTTWTEAFF.

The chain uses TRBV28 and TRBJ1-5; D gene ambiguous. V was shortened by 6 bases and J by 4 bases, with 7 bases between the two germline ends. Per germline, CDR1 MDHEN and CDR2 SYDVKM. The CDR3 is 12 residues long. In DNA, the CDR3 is TGTGCCAGCAGGGGCCCGAATCAGCCCCAGCATTTT. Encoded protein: CASRGPNQPQHF.

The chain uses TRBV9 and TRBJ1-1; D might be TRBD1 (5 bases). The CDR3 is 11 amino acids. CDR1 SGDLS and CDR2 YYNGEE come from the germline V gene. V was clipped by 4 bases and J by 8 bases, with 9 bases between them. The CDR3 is CASSQGGEAFF. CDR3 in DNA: TGTGCCAGCAGCCAGGGAGGGGAAGCTTTCTTT.

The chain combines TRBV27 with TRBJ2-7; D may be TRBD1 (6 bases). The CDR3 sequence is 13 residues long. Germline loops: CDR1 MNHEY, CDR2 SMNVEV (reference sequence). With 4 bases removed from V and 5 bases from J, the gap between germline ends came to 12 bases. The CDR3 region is CASSSIRGHEQYF. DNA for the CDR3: TGTGCCAGCAGTTCTATCAGGGGCCACGAGCAGTACTTC.

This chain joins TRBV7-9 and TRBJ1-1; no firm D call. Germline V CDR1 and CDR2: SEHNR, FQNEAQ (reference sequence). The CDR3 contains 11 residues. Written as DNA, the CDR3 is TGTGGTTCACTCGAGGGCACTGAAGCTTTCTTT. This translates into CGSLEGTEAFF.

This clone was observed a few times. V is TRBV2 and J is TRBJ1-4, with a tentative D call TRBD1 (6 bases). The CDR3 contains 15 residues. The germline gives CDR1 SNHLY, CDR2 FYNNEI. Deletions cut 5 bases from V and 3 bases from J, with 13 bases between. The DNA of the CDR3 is TGTGCCAGCAGTCCCCACAGGGCAGCTAATGAAAAACTGTTTTTT. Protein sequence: CASSPHRAANEKLFF.

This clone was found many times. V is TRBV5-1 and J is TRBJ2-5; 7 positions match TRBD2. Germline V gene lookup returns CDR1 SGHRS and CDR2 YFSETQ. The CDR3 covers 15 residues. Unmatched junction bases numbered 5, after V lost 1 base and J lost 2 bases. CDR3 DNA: TGCGCCAGCAGCTTGTGGGGGGGAGGTCAAGAGACCCAGTACTTC. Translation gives CASSLWGGGQETQYF. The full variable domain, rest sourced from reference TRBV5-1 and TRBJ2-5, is KAGVTQTPRYLIKTRGQQVTLSCSPISGHRSVSWYQQTPGQGLQFLFEYFSETQRNKGNFPGRFSGRQFSNSRSEMNVSTLELGDSALYLCASSLWGGGQETQYFGPGTRLLVL.

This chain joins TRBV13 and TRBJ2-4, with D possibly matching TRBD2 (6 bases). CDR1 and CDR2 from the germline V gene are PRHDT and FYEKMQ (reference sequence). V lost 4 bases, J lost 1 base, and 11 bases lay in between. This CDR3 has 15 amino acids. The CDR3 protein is CASSSPGGAKNIQYF. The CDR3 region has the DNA TGTGCCAGCAGCTCCCCTGGGGGGGCCAAAAACATTCAGTACTTC.

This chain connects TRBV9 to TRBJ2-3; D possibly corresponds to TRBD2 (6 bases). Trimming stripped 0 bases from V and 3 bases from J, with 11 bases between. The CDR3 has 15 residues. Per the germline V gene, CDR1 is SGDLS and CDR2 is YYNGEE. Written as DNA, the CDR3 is TGTGCCAGCAGCGTAGTCCCCGGGAGTACAGATACGCAGTATTTT. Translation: CASSVVPGSTDTQYF.

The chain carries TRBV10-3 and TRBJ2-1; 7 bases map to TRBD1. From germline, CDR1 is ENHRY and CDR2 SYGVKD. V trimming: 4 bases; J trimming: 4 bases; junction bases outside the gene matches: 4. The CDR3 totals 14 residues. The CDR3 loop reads CAISGDSPYNEQFF. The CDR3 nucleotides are TGTGCCATCAGTGGGGACAGCCCTTACAATGAGCAGTTCTTC.

The CDR3 coding sequence is TGTGCCAGCAGCCAAGATTTTCAGGGGGTCTATGGCTACACCTTC. Protein product: CASSQDFQGVYGYTF. This chain uses TRBV4-2 with TRBJ1-2; 7 nucleotides line up with TRBD1. The germline V gene has CDR1 LGHNA and CDR2 YNFKEQ. This CDR3 region has 15 residues. V was clipped by 0 bases and J by 4 bases; unmatched bases: 5.